Listed below are T cell receptor beta chains from one sample, sequenced in a study of identical twins. One entry per CDR3 protein results from TCRdb running MiXCR on the 5' RACE reads. This table has some 790,000 distinct CDR3 sequences, 15% to 20% appearing once. Another study also made use of these data, one on T cells expressing NK-cell markers.

The sequenced material came from PBMCs. Receptors were obtained from a woman aged 18-29 years in good health. Both conserved end residues are part of each CDR3. Fields, in order: clone size, V gene, D gene, J gene, CDR3 length, CDR3 DNA, CDR3 protein. The D gene is left open where the match is weak. Clone size appears in some rows only: once, few, many, or a class for an expanded clone.

abundance: -
v_gene: TRBV4-3
d_gene: TRBD2
j_gene: TRBJ2-3
len: 18
CDR3nt: TGCGCCAGCAGCCGCCGGCTAGCGGGAGGCGCGGTCCCAGATACGCAGTATTTT
CDR3aa: CASSRRLAGGAVPDTQYF

abundance: -
v_gene: TRBV11-3
d_gene: -
j_gene: TRBJ2-2
len: 13
CDR3nt: TGTGCCAGCAGCTTTGGTCATCCCGGGGAGCTGTTTTTT
CDR3aa: CASSFGHPGELFF

abundance: -
v_gene: TRBV20-1
d_gene: TRBD2
j_gene: TRBJ2-1
len: 15
CDR3nt: TGCAGTGCTCCCAGAGCGGGGTGGTCCTACAATGAGCAGTTCTTC
CDR3aa: CSAPRAGWSYNEQFF

abundance: few
v_gene: TRBV13
d_gene: -
j_gene: TRBJ1-1
len: 12
CDR3nt: TGTGCCAGCAGCTCCACGGAGGAAGGAGCTTTCTTT
CDR3aa: CASSSTEEGAFF

abundance: -
v_gene: TRBV20-1
d_gene: TRBD2
j_gene: TRBJ2-1
len: 17
CDR3nt: TGCAGTGCTAGAGTCCCTAGCGGCAAGAGCTCCTACAATGAGCAGTTCTTC
CDR3aa: CSARVPSGKSSYNEQFF

abundance: -
v_gene: TRBV5-1
d_gene: -
j_gene: TRBJ1-1
len: 12
CDR3nt: TGCGCCAGCACAGGGGCCAACACTGAAGCTTTCTTT
CDR3aa: CASTGANTEAFF

abundance: -
v_gene: TRBV6-2/TRBV6-3
d_gene: -
j_gene: TRBJ2-7
len: 13
CDR3nt: TGTGCCACTGCCCCCTCGAGACTCTACGAGCAGTACTTC
CDR3aa: CATAPSRLYEQYF

abundance: -
v_gene: TRBV7-9
d_gene: TRBD2
j_gene: TRBJ2-5
len: 14
CDR3nt: TGTGCCAGCCGCTACCTAGCGGGAAGACAGACCCAGTACTTC
CDR3aa: CASRYLAGRQTQYF

abundance: few
v_gene: TRBV5-1
d_gene: TRBD2
j_gene: TRBJ2-7
len: 15
CDR3nt: TGCGCCAGCAGCCCCTCCGGGGGGGCTCTCGACGAGCAGTACTTC
CDR3aa: CASSPSGGALDEQYF

abundance: -
v_gene: TRBV28
d_gene: TRBD1
j_gene: TRBJ1-1
len: 15
CDR3nt: TGTGCCAGCAGGGCACCGGGACAGAAGAACACTGAAGCTTTCTTT
CDR3aa: CASRAPGQKNTEAFF

abundance: few
v_gene: TRBV6-1
d_gene: TRBD1
j_gene: TRBJ1-2
len: 16
CDR3nt: TGTGCCAGCAGCCCCGTACAGGGGAAGGGTAACTATGGCTACACCTTC
CDR3aa: CASSPVQGKGNYGYTF

abundance: few
v_gene: TRBV10-3
d_gene: -
j_gene: TRBJ2-1
len: 14
CDR3nt: TGTGCCATCAGTGATCCAGTTGGGGGCAATGAGCAGTTCTTC
CDR3aa: CAISDPVGGNEQFF

abundance: -
v_gene: TRBV12-3/TRBV12-4
d_gene: -
j_gene: TRBJ2-3
len: 14
CDR3nt: TGTGCCAGCAGGTGGGCGGGAAGCACAGATACGCAGTATTTT
CDR3aa: CASRWAGSTDTQYF

abundance: -
v_gene: TRBV5-5
d_gene: TRBD2
j_gene: TRBJ2-2
len: 16
CDR3nt: TGTGCCAGCAGCTCATGGACTAGCGGGAAGGCCGGGGAGCTGTTTTTT
CDR3aa: CASSSWTSGKAGELFF

abundance: -
v_gene: TRBV7-2
d_gene: -
j_gene: TRBJ2-7
len: 14
CDR3nt: TGTGCCAGCAGCCCCCGGGTGGGCGGCTACGAGCAGTACTTC
CDR3aa: CASSPRVGGYEQYF

abundance: few
v_gene: TRBV5-5
d_gene: -
j_gene: TRBJ1-5
len: 14
CDR3nt: TGTGCCAGCAGCCCGTCCCCAGGCGGTCAGCCCCAGCATTTT
CDR3aa: CASSPSPGGQPQHF

abundance: few
v_gene: TRBV5-1
d_gene: -
j_gene: TRBJ2-1
len: 18
CDR3nt: TGCGCCAGCAGCTTGGGAGGAGTCGGGGTAAAACGGTACAATGAGCAGTTCTTC
CDR3aa: CASSLGGVGVKRYNEQFF

abundance: few
v_gene: TRBV27
d_gene: TRBD2
j_gene: TRBJ2-1
len: 15
CDR3nt: TGTGCCAGCAGTTTAGCTAGCGGGAGTTATATTGAGCAGTTCTTC
CDR3aa: CASSLASGSYIEQFF

abundance: -
v_gene: TRBV20-1
d_gene: -
j_gene: TRBJ2-7
len: 15
CDR3nt: TGCAGTGCTAGCGGGGACACCGGCCAGACCTACGAGCAGTACTTC
CDR3aa: CSASGDTGQTYEQYF

abundance: many
v_gene: TRBV27
d_gene: -
j_gene: TRBJ2-2
len: 14
CDR3nt: TGTGCCAGCAGTTTGGCAGGGGCGACCGGGGAGCTGTTTTTT
CDR3aa: CASSLAGATGELFF

abundance: few
v_gene: TRBV6-2/TRBV6-3
d_gene: -
j_gene: TRBJ2-3
len: 16
CDR3nt: TGTGCCAGCAGTTACTCAACCGCGGATAGCACAGATACGCAGTATTTT
CDR3aa: CASSYSTADSTDTQYF

abundance: -
v_gene: TRBV20-1
d_gene: -
j_gene: TRBJ1-2
len: 15
CDR3nt: TGCAGTGCTATTGGAGCGTGGGGGGGGCTCAGGGGCTACACCTTC
CDR3aa: CSAIGAWGGLRGYTF

abundance: few
v_gene: TRBV6-5
d_gene: -
j_gene: TRBJ2-2
len: 13
CDR3nt: TGTGCCAGCAGTTACATAAGGGACGGGGAGCTGTTTTTT
CDR3aa: CASSYIRDGELFF

abundance: -
v_gene: TRBV7-2
d_gene: -
j_gene: TRBJ2-7
len: 12
CDR3nt: TGTGCCAGCAGCTTAGCCCAGGGTGGGCAGTACTTC
CDR3aa: CASSLAQGGQYF

abundance: few
v_gene: TRBV7-2
d_gene: TRBD2
j_gene: TRBJ2-5
len: 16
CDR3nt: TGTGCCAGCAGCTTAGGTGTAGCGGGAGGAGGCGAGACCCAGTACTTC
CDR3aa: CASSLGVAGGGETQYF

abundance: few
v_gene: TRBV27
d_gene: TRBD1
j_gene: TRBJ2-4
len: 14
CDR3nt: TGTGCCAGCAGTTCCCGGACAGGGAAAAACATTCAGTACTTC
CDR3aa: CASSSRTGKNIQYF

abundance: many
v_gene: TRBV6-5
d_gene: -
j_gene: TRBJ2-1
len: 13
CDR3nt: TGTGCCAGCAGTTACTCGAGGCGGGGTGAGCAGTTCTTC
CDR3aa: CASSYSRRGEQFF

abundance: few
v_gene: TRBV20-1
d_gene: -
j_gene: TRBJ2-7
len: 14
CDR3nt: TGCAGTGCTAGAGATCAAGGGTCTTACGACGAGCAGTACTTC
CDR3aa: CSARDQGSYDEQYF

abundance: -
v_gene: TRBV20-1
d_gene: -
j_gene: TRBJ2-4
len: 13
CDR3nt: TGCAGTGCTAGTAAGGCGGGGGCGACTCTTAAGTACTTC
CDR3aa: CSASKAGATLKYF

abundance: -
v_gene: TRBV20-1
d_gene: -
j_gene: TRBJ2-7
len: 12
CDR3nt: TGCAGTGCTAGATCTCGGTCAAACAAGCAGTACTTC
CDR3aa: CSARSRSNKQYF

abundance: few
v_gene: TRBV6-5
d_gene: -
j_gene: TRBJ2-7
len: 14
CDR3nt: TGTGCCAGCAGTTACTCGAGCAGCCCCTACGAGCAGTACTTC
CDR3aa: CASSYSSSPYEQYF

abundance: few
v_gene: TRBV20-1
d_gene: -
j_gene: TRBJ2-5
len: 13
CDR3nt: TGCAGTGCTATAGTAGCTAACCGGAAGACCCAGTACTTC
CDR3aa: CSAIVANRKTQYF

abundance: -
v_gene: TRBV12-3/TRBV12-4
d_gene: -
j_gene: TRBJ2-6
len: 16
CDR3nt: TGTGCCACCTCATATGGTTCGTCTCCTGGGGCCAACGTCCTGACTTTC
CDR3aa: CATSYGSSPGANVLTF

abundance: few
v_gene: TRBV30
d_gene: TRBD2
j_gene: TRBJ2-3
len: 14
CDR3nt: TGTGCCTGGAGTGGTCTAGCGGGCACAGATACGCAGTATTTT
CDR3aa: CAWSGLAGTDTQYF